This TCR beta chain was profiled in a study of post-analysis software for immune sequencing data. Study-level information: Disease trajectories encompassed relapsing-remitting, secondary progressive and progressive-relapsing multiple sclerosis. Study results and caveats: F measure showed strong co-clustering of same-batch samples. In patients, TRBV5-6, TRBV5-1 and TRBV20-1 belonged to roughly five TRBV segments found more frequently than in controls. Multiple sclerosis was associated with a significant reduction in normalized Chao1 diversity relative to controls.

Trimming cost V 7 bases and J 9 bases, with 19 bases left between them. Germline V gives CDR1 SEHNR, CDR2 FQNEAQ (reference sequence). This CDR3 is built from 14 residues. Remarks on this clonotype: Its target is not known.

cDNA libraries of TCR beta carried unique molecular identifiers. Starting from about 1 to 10 million T cells, the study yielded hundreds of thousands of cDNA molecules. MiXCR, applied by TCRdb to the PCR reads, yields one record per CDR3 protein. The sample yields approximately 630,000 distinct CDR3 sequences, 55% to 60% seen once. The specimen was blood. The chain is built from TRBV7-9 and TRBJ2-1, with D possibly matching TRBD2 (5 bases). This TCR was sampled from a girl aged 2 to 10 with multiple sclerosis. CDR3 protein: CASILSGSGAEQFF. The DNA for the CDR3 is TGTGCCAGCATTCTAAGCGGCTCAGGCGCTGAGCAGTTCTTC. Combining the CDR3 with reference TRBV7-9 and TRBJ2-1 gives the whole variable domain DTGVSQNPRHKITKRGQNVTFRCDPISEHNRLYWYRQTLGQGPEFLTYFQNEAQLEKSRLLSDRFSAERPKGSFSTLEIQRTEQGDSAMYLCASILSGSGAEQFFGPGTRLTVL.